The TCR beta chain under discussion was sequenced for a study of T-cell reconstitution after alpha-beta-depleted transplantation in children. Regarding the study as a whole: Newly produced T cells mostly provided counts and TCRbeta diversity after one year, as hyperexpanded clones declined. From surviving recipient T cells and thymic progenitors came the high day-60 TCRbeta diversity observed in some patients. Reportedly, only several hundred clones from non-depleted graft cells drove alpha-beta T-cell counts at about two months.

A library of TCRbeta sequences, prepared with unique molecular identifiers, was generated. TCRdb independently ran MiXCR on the PCR reads; one entry per CDR3 protein. The sample lists fewer than 550,000 distinct CDR3 sequences, roughly an eighth occurring once. Trimming took 4 bases from V and 4 from J, leaving 15 bases between them. The CDR3 spans 14 residues. Germline V gives CDR1 DFQATT, CDR2 SNEGSKA (reference sequence). The sample holds a few counts of this clonotype. Its antigen is unknown. The TCR was taken from a female patient between 2 and 15 years old who had a stem cell transplant for aplastic anemia, so the T cells may come from the graft donor. The sample consisted of PBMCs, mostly from graft donor cells, taken 180 days after TCRalphabeta/CD19-depleted stem cell transplant. The rearrangement uses TRBV20-1 and TRBJ2-3; D is undetermined. CDR3 in amino acids: CSATLFPTPDTQYF. The CDR3 region has the DNA TGCAGTGCTACACTTTTTCCTACCCCAGATACGCAGTATTTT.